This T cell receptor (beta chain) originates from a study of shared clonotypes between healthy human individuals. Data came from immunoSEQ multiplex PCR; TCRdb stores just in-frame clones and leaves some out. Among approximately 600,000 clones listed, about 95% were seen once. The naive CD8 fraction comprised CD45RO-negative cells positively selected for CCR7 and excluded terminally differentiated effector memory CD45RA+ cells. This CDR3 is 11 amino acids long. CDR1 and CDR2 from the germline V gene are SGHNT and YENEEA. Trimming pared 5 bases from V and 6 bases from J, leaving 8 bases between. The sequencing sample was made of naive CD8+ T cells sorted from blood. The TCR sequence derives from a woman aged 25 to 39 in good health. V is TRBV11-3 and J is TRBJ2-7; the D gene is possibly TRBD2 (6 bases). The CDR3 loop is CASSMGLEQYF. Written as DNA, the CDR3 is TGTGCCAGCAGCATGGGACTCGAGCAGTACTTC.